The next 25 T cell receptor beta chains were all read from a single sample in a study of blood T cell repertoires in COVID-19. Here immunoSEQ multiplex PCR was the method, and the copy in TCRdb shows in-frame clones only, minus some. The sample consists of fewer than 200,000 clones, about three quarters of them appearing once. Sample: peripheral blood. The receptors derive from a man in his 60s with acute or convalescent COVID-19.

This clone was seen a single time. The V gene is TRBV2, the J gene TRBJ2-7, with TRBD1 as a possible D gene (5 bases). This CDR3 is 11 amino acids long. The germline gives CDR1 SNHLY, CDR2 FYNNEI. V lost 7 bases and J lost 6, with 10 bases in between. The CDR3 DNA reads as TGTGCCAGCACGACAGTCCTCGAGCAGTACTTC. This translates into CASTTVLEQYF.

This rearrangement joins TRBV30 to TRBJ1-3; 7 positions match TRBD1. Trimming took 6 bases from V and 3 from J; bases not matched to a gene: 5. The CDR3 runs to 13 residues. Germline V CDR1 and CDR2: GTSNPN, SVGIG (reference sequence). The CDR3 coding sequence is TGTGCCTGTCAGACAGGGTATGGAAACACCATATATTTT. Encoded protein: CACQTGYGNTIYF.

The chain recombines TRBV7-2 with TRBJ2-1, with 7 bases identical to TRBD1. This CDR3 has 14 amino acids. Germline V gene data show CDR1 as SGHTA and CDR2 as FQGNSA. After removal of 5 bases from V and 6 bases from J, the junction contained 7 bases not matched to a gene. The CDR3 spells CASSPQTGPNEQFF. CDR3 nucleotides: TGTGCCAGCAGCCCACAGACAGGGCCCAATGAGCAGTTCTTC.

The V gene is TRBV10-1, the J gene TRBJ2-7, with 8 bases aligning to TRBD1. The CDR3 has 13 amino acids. J gave up 3 bases and V 8 bases, and 6 bases lay outside the gene matches. CDR1 and CDR2 (germline): WNHNN, SYGVQD (reference sequence). The CDR3 sequence is CASADGQGYEQYF. In DNA, the CDR3 is TGCGCCAGCGCCGACGGACAGGGCTACGAGCAGTACTTC.

The V gene is TRBV4-3, the J gene TRBJ2-7, with D maybe TRBD1 (6 bases). V was shortened by 0 bases and J by 2 bases, with 14 bases between the two germline ends. This CDR3 is 16 amino acids long. CDR1 and CDR2 from the germline V gene are LGHNA and YSLEER. The CDR3 nucleotides are TGCGCCAGCAGCCAAGATCGGGCGAACAGGGCCTACGAGCAGTACTTC. Protein: CASSQDRANRAYEQYF.

V gene TRBV12-3 or TRBV12-4 combines with J gene TRBJ2-1; D possibly corresponds to TRBD1 (5 bases). The CDR3 has 11 amino acids. The germline V and J ends were trimmed by 6 bases and 8 bases, with 8 bases remaining between them. Here the CDR3 reads CASSTGHEQFF. The CDR3 nucleotides read TGTGCCAGCAGCACAGGACATGAGCAGTTCTTC.

The chain couples TRBV6-5 to TRBJ2-3; D remains ambiguous. The length of the CDR3 is 14 residues. V was clipped by 6 bases and J by 0 bases, with 10 bases between them. Germline lookup yields CDR1 MNHEY and CDR2 SVGAGI. In nucleotides, the CDR3 is TGTGCCAGCAGGCCTAGATTTAGCACAGATACGCAGTATTTT. It is translated as CASRPRFSTDTQYF.

The chain has TRBV6-2 or TRBV6-3 and TRBJ2-3; D is possibly TRBD2 (6 bases). The CDR3 runs 15 residues. Trimming cost V 5 bases and J 0 bases, with 12 bases left between them. Germline CDR1 MNHEY, CDR2 SVGEGT. CDR3 nucleotides: TGTGCCAGCAGTCCAGCGGGCTTTAGCACAGATACGCAGTATTTT. It encodes CASSPAGFSTDTQYF.

This rearrangement joins TRBV5-1 to TRBJ2-7, with a tentative D call TRBD2 (5 bases). The germline V gene has CDR1 SGHRS and CDR2 YFSETQ. The CDR3 totals 14 residues. V was pared by 3 bases and J by 2 bases, with 12 bases between. CDR3 amino acids: CASSWGAGTYEQYF. In DNA form, the CDR3 reads TGCGCCAGCAGCTGGGGAGCAGGCACCTACGAGCAGTACTTC.

This chain joins TRBV5-1 and TRBJ1-2; D may be TRBD1 (5 bases). The germline CDR1 and CDR2 sequences are SGHRS and YFSETQ. The CDR3 loop spans 13 amino acids. Trimming shortened V by 4 bases and J by 4 bases, and 11 bases separated the two germline ends. Here the CDR3 DNA reads TGCGCCAGCAGCACGGACACCCTCTATGGCTACACCTTC. It codes for CASSTDTLYGYTF. The entire variable domain, with the rest obtained from reference TRBV5-1 and TRBJ1-2, is as follows: KAGVTQTPRYLIKTRGQQVTLSCSPISGHRSVSWYQQTPGQGLQFLFEYFSETQRNKGNFPGRFSGRQFSNSRSEMNVSTLELGDSALYLCASSTDTLYGYTFGSGTRLTVV.

The chain has TRBV9 and TRBJ2-7; tentatively, D is TRBD1 (6 bases). In germline, CDR1 is SGDLS, CDR2 YYNGEE. V shed 0 bases and J shed 6 bases, with 13 bases lying between them. The CDR3 is 14 residues long. CDR3 coding DNA: TGTGCCAGCAGCGTAGAACAGGGTGAAGGCGAGCAGTACTTC. As protein: CASSVEQGEGEQYF.

This clone occurred once. The chain employs TRBV15 and TRBJ2-2; possible D gene TRBD1, 6 bases. The V end lost 5 bases, the J end lost 8 bases, and 9 bases lay between the germline ends. Germline CDR1 reads LNHNV; CDR2 reads YYDKDF (reference sequence). The CDR3 is 12 amino acids. The CDR3 DNA is TGTGCCACCAGCCACAGGGCTGGGGAGCTGTTTTTT. Protein product: CATSHRAGELFF. Looking up the rest from reference TRBV15 and TRBJ2-2 gives the full variable domain: DAMVIQNPRYQVTQFGKPVTLSCSQTLNHNVMYWYQQKSSQAPKLLFHYYDKDFNNEADTPDNFQSRRPNTSFCFLDIRSPGLGDTAMYLCATSHRAGELFFGEGSRLTVL.

The chain joins TRBV28 to TRBJ1-2; D is undetermined. Germline-derived CDR1 and CDR2 are MDHEN and SYDVKM. Between the trimmed V and J ends, which lost 2 bases and 1 base, there was a span of 5 bases. The CDR3 runs 13 residues. The CDR3 sequence: CASSLGSNYGYTF. CDR3 DNA: TGTGCCAGCAGTTTAGGCAGTAACTATGGCTACACCTTC.

This clone has a single count. V is TRBV29-1 and J is TRBJ2-1; TRBD2 matches at 12 bases. Germline values: CDR1 SQVTM, CDR2 ANQGSEA. V lost 3 bases, J lost 8 bases, and 14 bases stayed unmatched. The length of the CDR3 is 17 residues. Here the CDR3 DNA reads TGCAGCGTTGAGTATATCGGGACTAGCGGGTACATCGATGAGCAGTTCTTC. Translation: CSVEYIGTSGYIDEQFF.

This clone was seen a single time. The CDR3, as DNA: TGTGCCAGCAGTCGTGGGACAGGGGTGGTTAAAAATGAAAAACTGTTTTTT. Translated, it gives CASSRGTGVVKNEKLFF. This chain connects TRBV6-6 to TRBJ1-4; 10 bases line up with TRBD1. Per the germline V gene, CDR1 is MNHNY and CDR2 is SVGAGI (reference sequence). Trimming removed 5 bases from V and 5 bases from J; junction bases left unmatched: 11. CDR3 length: 17 amino acids.

The chain recombines TRBV12-3 or TRBV12-4 with TRBJ1-1; TRBD1 matches 8 bases. The ends lost 6 bases at V and 3 bases at J; junction bases unmatched: 3. The CDR3 sequence is 13 residues long. The CDR3 coding sequence is TGTGCCAGCAGGACAGGGGAGCACACTGAAGCTTTCTTT. This codes for CASRTGEHTEAFF.

The genes are TRBV19 and TRBJ1-2; D gene uncertain. The V end was cut by 1 base, the J end by 6 bases, with 9 bases between. Looked up from germline, CDR1 is LNHDA and CDR2 is SQIVND (reference sequence). The CDR3 consists of 13 residues. CDR3 region: CASSIVSGNGYTF. For the CDR3, the DNA is TGTGCCAGTAGTATAGTATCGGGGAATGGCTACACCTTC.

The chain uses TRBV7-3 and TRBJ1-2, with D maybe TRBD1 (6 bases). Trimming stripped 5 bases from V and 13 bases from J, with 11 bases between. This CDR3 has 10 amino acids. CDR1 is SGHTA and CDR2 is FQGTGA in the germline V gene. CDR3 DNA: TGTGCCAGCAGCCAGATAGGGGGCACCTTC. It translates to CASSQIGGTF.

This chain connects TRBV11-2 to TRBJ2-7; weak D call: TRBD2 (5 bases). The CDR3 totals 14 residues. Germline CDR1 is SGHAT and CDR2 is FQNNGV. The germline V and J ends were trimmed by 1 base and 5 bases, with 12 bases remaining between them. CDR3 amino acids: CASSLGASFDEQYF. The DNA of the CDR3 is TGTGCCAGCAGCTTAGGAGCTAGCTTCGACGAGCAGTACTTC.

CDR3 sequence (DNA): TGTGCCAGCAGTGTTGGCAGGGGGCCCCTTAATGAAAAACTGTTTTTT. This translates into CASSVGRGPLNEKLFF. The chain carries TRBV6-1 and TRBJ1-4; TRBD1 matches 8 bases. V was clipped by 4 bases and J by 4 bases; unmatched bases: 8. The CDR3 is made up of 16 amino acids. Germline CDR1 MNHNS, CDR2 SASEGT.

The V call is TRBV10-1, the J call TRBJ2-4, with a possible D match to TRBD2 (5 bases). The germline V gene encodes CDR1 WNHNN and CDR2 SYGVQD (reference sequence). The length of the CDR3 is 16 residues. V lost 8 bases and J 0 bases, leaving 17 bases between the germline ends. The CDR3 region has the DNA TGCGCCAGCCCTAACCCGTGGGAGATAGCCAAAAACATTCAGTACTTC. The encoded protein is CASPNPWEIAKNIQYF.

This clone has only one observation. This sequence joins TRBV27 and TRBJ2-3, with TRBD2 identical over 8 bases. J was trimmed by 4 bases and V by 5 bases; bases with no gene match: 5. The CDR3 has 14 residues. The V gene's germline CDR1 is MNHEY and CDR2 SMNVEV (reference sequence). This chain's CDR3 is CASSIRGGPDTQYF. CDR3 DNA: TGTGCCAGCAGTATACGGGGGGGTCCAGATACGCAGTATTTT.

In this sample, this clone turned up a few times. V usage is TRBV18 and J usage is TRBJ1-1, with TRBD1 identical over 8 bases. After removal of 3 bases from V and 1 base from J, the junction contained 13 bases not matched to a gene. This CDR3 is 18 amino acids long. Germline assignment: CDR1 KGHSH and CDR2 LQKENI. This CDR3 is CASSPVTGAPVGNTEAFF. CDR3 in DNA: TGTGCCAGCTCACCGGTGACAGGGGCCCCGGTCGGGAACACTGAAGCTTTCTTT.

The V gene is TRBV6-5, the J gene TRBJ1-4, with D perhaps matching TRBD1 (6 bases). Between the trimmed V and J ends, which lost 4 bases and 7 bases, there was a span of 13 bases. CDR3 size: 14 residues. Germline V gives CDR1 MNHEY, CDR2 SVGAGI. CDR3 sequence (DNA): TGTGCCAGCAGTTTCCAGGGGTTGGGTGAAAAACTGTTTTTT. As protein: CASSFQGLGEKLFF.

This clone was seen only once. The CDR3 region is CASSYSSQGRAEAFF. In nucleotides, the CDR3 is TGTGCCAGCAGTTACTCGTCCCAGGGGAGAGCTGAAGCTTTCTTT. The chain has TRBV6-5 and TRBJ1-1; possibly TRBD1 for D (6 bases). V was cut by 0 bases and J by 6 bases, with 14 bases left in between. Germline CDR1 is MNHEY and CDR2 is SVGAGI. This CDR3 has 15 residues.